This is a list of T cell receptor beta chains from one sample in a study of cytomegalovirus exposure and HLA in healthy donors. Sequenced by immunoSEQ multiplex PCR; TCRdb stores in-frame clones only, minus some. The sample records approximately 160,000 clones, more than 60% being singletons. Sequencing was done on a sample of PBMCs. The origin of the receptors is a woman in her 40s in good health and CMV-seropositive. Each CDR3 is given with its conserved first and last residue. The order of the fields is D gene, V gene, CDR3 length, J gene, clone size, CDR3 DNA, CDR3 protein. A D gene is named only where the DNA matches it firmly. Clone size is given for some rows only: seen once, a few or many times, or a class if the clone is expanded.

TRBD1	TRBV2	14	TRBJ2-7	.	TGTGCCAGCAATAAGGACAGGGGACGCCACGAGCAGTACTTC	CASNKDRGRHEQYF
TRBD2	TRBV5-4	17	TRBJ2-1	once	TGTGCCAGCAGCCCCGGACTAGCGGGGGGGCCGTGGAATGAGCAGTTCTTC	CASSPGLAGGPWNEQFF
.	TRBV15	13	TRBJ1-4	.	TGTGCCACCAGCAGAGATCTCTTTGAAAAACTGTTTTTT	CATSRDLFEKLFF
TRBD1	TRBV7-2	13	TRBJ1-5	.	TGTGCCAGCAGCGGGGACAGACATCAGCCCCAGCATTTT	CASSGDRHQPQHF
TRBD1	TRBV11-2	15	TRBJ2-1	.	TGTGCCAGCAGCTTGGTCGGGACAGGGCAGAATGAGCAGTTCTTC	CASSLVGTGQNEQFF
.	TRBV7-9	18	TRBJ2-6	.	TGTGCCAGCAGCTTAGCCTTGACAGGCTTCTCTGGGGCCAACGGCCTGACTTTC	CASSLALTGFSGANGLTF
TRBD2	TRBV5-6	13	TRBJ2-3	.	TGTGCCAGCAGCCGGGGGGGAGTGGATACGCAGTATTTT	CASSRGGVDTQYF
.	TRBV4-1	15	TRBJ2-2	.	TGCGCCAGCAGCCAAGTCCCAGAGAACACCGGGGAGCTGTTTTTT	CASSQVPENTGELFF
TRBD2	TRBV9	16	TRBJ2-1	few	TGTGCCAGCAGCGCCCTTAGCGGGGGGGCCGAGAATGAGCAGTTCTTC	CASSALSGGAENEQFF
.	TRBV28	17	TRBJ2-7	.	TGTGCCAGTATACCCCCTGGCGGAGGGTCCATCCACTACGAGCAGTACTTC	CASIPPGGGSIHYEQYF
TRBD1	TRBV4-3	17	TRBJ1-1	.	TGCGCCAGCAGCCAAAAGACTCAGGGGGCCGTGAACACTGAAGCTTTCTTT	CASSQKTQGAVNTEAFF
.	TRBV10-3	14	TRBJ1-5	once	TGTGCCATCAGTGAGACAGGTCCCAATCAGCCCCAGCATTTT	CAISETGPNQPQHF
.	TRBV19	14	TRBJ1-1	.	TGTGCCAGTAGTATAGGAGGTTTGAACACTGAAGCTTTCTTT	CASSIGGLNTEAFF
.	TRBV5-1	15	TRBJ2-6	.	TGCGCCAGCAGCTCCTCGGGCTCTGGGGCCAACGTCCTGACTTTC	CASSSSGSGANVLTF
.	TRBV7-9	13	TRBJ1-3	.	TGTGCCAGCAGCCGGGGTGGGGGAAACACCATATATTTT	CASSRGGGNTIYF
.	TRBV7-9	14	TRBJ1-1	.	TGTGCCAGCAGCTTATACGAGGCCGGCACTGAAGCTTTCTTT	CASSLYEAGTEAFF
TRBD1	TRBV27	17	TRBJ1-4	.	TGTGCCAGCAGACCAACAGGGGGCGTTCGGGGGGGTGAAAAACTGTTTTTT	CASRPTGGVRGGEKLFF
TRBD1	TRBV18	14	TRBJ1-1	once	TGTGCCAGCTCAACGACAGGGGGCAACACTGAAGCTTTCTTT	CASSTTGGNTEAFF
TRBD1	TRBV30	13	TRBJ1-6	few	TGTGCCTGGGTGGACAGGGAGAATTCACCCCTCCACTTT	CAWVDRENSPLHF
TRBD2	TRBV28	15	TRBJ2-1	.	TGTGCCAGCAAGACTAGCGGGGGGGCTCAGAATGAGCAGTTCTTC	CASKTSGGAQNEQFF
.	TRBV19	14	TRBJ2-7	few	TGTGCCAGTAGTGCGGGGAGGCGGGGCTACGAGCAGTACTTC	CASSAGRRGYEQYF
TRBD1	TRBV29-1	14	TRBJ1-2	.	TGCAGCGTTGCCCCAAAACAGGGGCTCTATGGCTACACCTTC	CSVAPKQGLYGYTF
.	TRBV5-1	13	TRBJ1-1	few	TGCGCCAGCGAACCCTCGACCGGGGTGGGAGCTTTCTTT	CASEPSTGVGAFF
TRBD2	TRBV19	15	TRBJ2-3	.	TGTGCCAGTAGAACTAGCGGGGGAAACACAGATACGCAGTATTTT	CASRTSGGNTDTQYF
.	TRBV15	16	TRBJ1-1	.	TGTGCCACCAGCAGAGTTGTGGGACGGGGGAGGACTGAAGCTTTCTTT	CATSRVVGRGRTEAFF
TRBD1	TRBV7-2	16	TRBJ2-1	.	TGTGCCAGCAGCCGGGACAGGGCCCCTAGTTACAATGAGCAGTTCTTC	CASSRDRAPSYNEQFF
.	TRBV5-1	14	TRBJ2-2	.	TGCGCCAGCAGCTTGGCCTCAGGCACCGGGGAGCTGTTTTTT	CASSLASGTGELFF
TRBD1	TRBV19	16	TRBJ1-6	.	TGTGCCAGTAGTACCTTACAGGGGGCAAATAATTCACCCCTCCACTTT	CASSTLQGANNSPLHF
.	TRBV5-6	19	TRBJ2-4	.	TGTGCCAGCAGCTCCTTCACGACGAGGGGACAATCAGCCAAAAACATTCAGTACTTC	CASSSFTTRGQSAKNIQYF
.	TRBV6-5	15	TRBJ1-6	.	TGTGCCAGCAGTTACTCGATTGCTCCGGGTTCACCCCTCCACTTT	CASSYSIAPGSPLHF
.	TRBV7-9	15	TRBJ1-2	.	TGTGCCAGCAGCCGTGAGACAGGAACTAACTATGGCTACACCTTC	CASSRETGTNYGYTF
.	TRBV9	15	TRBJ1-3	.	TGTGCCAGCAGCGTTCAGGATTACTCTGGAAACACCATATATTTT	CASSVQDYSGNTIYF
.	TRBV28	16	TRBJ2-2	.	TGTGCCAGCAGTTTACCAGGGGGGACGAACACCGGGGAGCTGTTTTTT	CASSLPGGTNTGELFF
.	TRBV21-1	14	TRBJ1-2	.	TGTGCCAGCAGCAGACCCGTACAGGGGCATGGCTACACCTTC	CASSRPVQGHGYTF
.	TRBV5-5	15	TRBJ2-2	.	TGTGCCAGCAGCAACCTAGGGGGGGCCACCGGGGAGCTGTTTTTT	CASSNLGGATGELFF
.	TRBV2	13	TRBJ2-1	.	TGTGCCAGCTTCCAGGGATTTTACAATGAGCAGTTCTTC	CASFQGFYNEQFF
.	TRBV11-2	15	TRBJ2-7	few	TGTGCCAGCAGCTTAGGGCAGGGTTTCACCTACGAGCAGTACTTC	CASSLGQGFTYEQYF
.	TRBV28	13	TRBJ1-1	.	TGTGCCAGCATCCCCAGTATTAACACTGAAGCTTTCTTT	CASIPSINTEAFF
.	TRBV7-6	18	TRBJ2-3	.	TGTGCCAGCAGCCCCTACTTTGGGGCAGGGGCAGACGCAGATACGCAGTATTTT	CASSPYFGAGADADTQYF
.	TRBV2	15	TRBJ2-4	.	TGTGCCAGCAGTGTGACAGGTCTAGCCAAAAACATTCAGTACTTC	CASSVTGLAKNIQYF
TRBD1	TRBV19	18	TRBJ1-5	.	TGTGCCAGTAGTCGTCCTCTGGGGACAGGGCTTAGCAATCAGCCCCAGCATTTT	CASSRPLGTGLSNQPQHF
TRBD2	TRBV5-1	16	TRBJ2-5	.	TGCGCCAGCAGCCGAGCTAGCGGGGCGCACCAAGAGACCCAGTACTTC	CASSRASGAHQETQYF
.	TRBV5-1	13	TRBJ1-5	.	TGCGCCAGCAGCGAGTATAGCAATCAGCCCCAGCATTTT	CASSEYSNQPQHF
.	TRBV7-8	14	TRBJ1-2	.	TGTGCCAGCAGCCCAGACCGGGGGATCTATGGCTACACCTTC	CASSPDRGIYGYTF
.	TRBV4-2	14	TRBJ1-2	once	TGTGCCAGCAGCCAAGTCGGACTCCGCGACGGCTACACCTTC	CASSQVGLRDGYTF
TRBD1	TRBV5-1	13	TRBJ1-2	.	TGCGCCAGCAGTTTGGACAGGGGCTATGGCTACACCTTC	CASSLDRGYGYTF
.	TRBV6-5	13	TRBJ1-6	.	TGTGCCAGCAGGGCAGATTATAATTCACCCCTCCACTTT	CASRADYNSPLHF
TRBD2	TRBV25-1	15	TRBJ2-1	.	TGTGCCAGCAGACCTAGCGGGGGGATTCGGCATGAGCAGTTCTTC	CASRPSGGIRHEQFF
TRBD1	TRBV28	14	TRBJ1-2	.	TGTGCCACGAAGGACAGGGGAATCGGATATGGCTACACCTTC	CATKDRGIGYGYTF
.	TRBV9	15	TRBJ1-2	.	TGTGCCAGCAGCGTAGCTCCTGCAGGGGAGAGTGGCTACACCTTC	CASSVAPAGESGYTF
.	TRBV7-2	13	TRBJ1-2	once	TGTGCCAGCAGCGCGGACAGTAACTATGGCTACACCTTC	CASSADSNYGYTF
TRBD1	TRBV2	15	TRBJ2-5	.	TGTGCCAGCAGTCAGGCCGGGACAGGGGGAGAGACCCAGTACTTC	CASSQAGTGGETQYF
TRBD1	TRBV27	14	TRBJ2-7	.	TGTGCCAGCACCAACCGGGACAGGCCCTACGAGCAGTACTTC	CASTNRDRPYEQYF
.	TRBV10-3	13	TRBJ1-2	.	TGTGCCATCAGTGAGTTCCGGGGGGATGGCTACACCTTC	CAISEFRGDGYTF